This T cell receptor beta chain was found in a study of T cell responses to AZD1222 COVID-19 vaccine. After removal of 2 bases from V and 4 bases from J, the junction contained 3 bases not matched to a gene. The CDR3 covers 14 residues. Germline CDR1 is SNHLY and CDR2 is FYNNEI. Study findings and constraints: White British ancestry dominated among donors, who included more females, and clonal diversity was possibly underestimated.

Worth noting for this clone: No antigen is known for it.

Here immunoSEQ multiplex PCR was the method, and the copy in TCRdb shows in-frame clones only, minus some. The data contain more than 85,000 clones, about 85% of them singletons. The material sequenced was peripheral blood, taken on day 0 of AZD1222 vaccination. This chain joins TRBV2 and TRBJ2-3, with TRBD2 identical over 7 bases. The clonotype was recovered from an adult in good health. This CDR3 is CASSESGRADTQYF. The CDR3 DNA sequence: TGTGCCAGCAGTGAATCTGGGAGGGCAGATACGCAGTATTTT.